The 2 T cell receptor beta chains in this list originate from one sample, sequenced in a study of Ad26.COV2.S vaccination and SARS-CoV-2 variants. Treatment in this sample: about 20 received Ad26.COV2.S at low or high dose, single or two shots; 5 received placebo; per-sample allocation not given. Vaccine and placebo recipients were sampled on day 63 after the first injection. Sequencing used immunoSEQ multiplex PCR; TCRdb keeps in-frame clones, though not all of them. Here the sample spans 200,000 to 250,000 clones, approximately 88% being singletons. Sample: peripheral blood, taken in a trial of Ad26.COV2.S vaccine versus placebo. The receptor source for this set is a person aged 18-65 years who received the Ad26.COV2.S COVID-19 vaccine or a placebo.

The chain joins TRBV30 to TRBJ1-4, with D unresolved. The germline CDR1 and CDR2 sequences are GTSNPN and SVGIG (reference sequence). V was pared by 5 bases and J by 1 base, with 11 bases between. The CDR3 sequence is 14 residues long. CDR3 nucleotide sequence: TGTGCCTGGGCTTCTGATATAACTAATGAAAAACTGTTTTTT. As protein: CAWASDITNEKLFF. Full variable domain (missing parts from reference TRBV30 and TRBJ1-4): SQTIHQWPATLVQPVGSPLSLECTVEGTSNPNLYWYRQAAGRGLQLLFYSVGIGQISSEVPQNLSASRPQDRQFILSSKKLLLSDSGFYLCAWASDITNEKLFFGSGTQLSVL.

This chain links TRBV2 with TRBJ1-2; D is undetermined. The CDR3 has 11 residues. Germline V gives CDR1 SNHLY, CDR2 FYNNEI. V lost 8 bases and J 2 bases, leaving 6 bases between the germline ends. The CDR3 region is CASRENYGYTF. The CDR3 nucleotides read TGTGCCAGCCGGGAAAACTATGGCTACACCTTC. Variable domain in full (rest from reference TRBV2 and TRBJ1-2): EPEVTQTPSHQVTQMGQEVILRCVPISNHLYFYWYRQILGQKVEFLVSFYNNEISEKSEIFDDQFSVERPDGSNFTLKIRSTKLEDSAMYFCASRENYGYTFGSGTRLTVV.